The T cell receptor (beta chain) under discussion was sequenced for a study of T cells after yellow fever vaccination. The CDR3 totals 17 residues. V gave up 0 bases and J gave up 1 base, with 15 bases separating them. Looked up from germline, CDR1 is SGHTA and CDR2 is FQGNSA. TCRdb used MiXCR to reprocess the 5' RACE reads, holding one entry per CDR3 protein. The repertoire includes around 300,000 distinct CDR3 sequences, around 4.5% of them detected once, and approximately 19% sits in the top ten. The source was PBMCs, collected 15 days after the yellow fever booster vaccination. The chain carries TRBV7-2 and TRBJ1-1, with D possibly being TRBD1 (5 bases). The sequence was collected from a man aged 18 to 35 who received the YFV17D yellow fever vaccine. CDR3: CASSLAAGGRRNTEAFF. CDR3 coding DNA: TGTGCCAGCAGCTTAGCGGCCGGGGGGAGGCGGAACACTGAAGCTTTCTTT.